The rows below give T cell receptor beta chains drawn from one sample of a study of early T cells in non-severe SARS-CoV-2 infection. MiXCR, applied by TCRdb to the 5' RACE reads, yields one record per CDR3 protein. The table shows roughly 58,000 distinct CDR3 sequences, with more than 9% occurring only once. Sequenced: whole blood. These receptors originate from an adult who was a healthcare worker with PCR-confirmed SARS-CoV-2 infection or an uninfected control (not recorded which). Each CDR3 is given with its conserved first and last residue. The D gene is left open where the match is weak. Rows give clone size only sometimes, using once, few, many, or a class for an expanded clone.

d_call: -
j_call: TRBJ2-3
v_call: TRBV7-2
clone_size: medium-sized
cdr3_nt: TGTGCCAGCAGCTTTGCCGGGACCCCGGGTGCAGATACGCAGTATTTT
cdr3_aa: CASSFAGTPGADTQYF

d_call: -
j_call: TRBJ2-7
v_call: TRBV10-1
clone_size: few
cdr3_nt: TGCGCCAGCAGTGCACCGGGACTCCCGTTCGAGCAGTACTTC
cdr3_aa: CASSAPGLPFEQYF

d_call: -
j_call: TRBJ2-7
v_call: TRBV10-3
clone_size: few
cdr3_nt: TGTGCCAGCAAGGGAAAACAGGATTTCTCCTACGAGCAGTACTTC
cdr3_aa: CASKGKQDFSYEQYF

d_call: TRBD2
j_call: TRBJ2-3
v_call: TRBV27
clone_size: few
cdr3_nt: TGTGCCAGCAGTTCACTAGCGGACACAGATACGCAGTATTTT
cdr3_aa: CASSSLADTDTQYF

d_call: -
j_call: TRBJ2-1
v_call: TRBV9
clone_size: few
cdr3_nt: TGTGCCAGCAGCGGGTCGGGGAACTACAATGAGCAGTTCTTC
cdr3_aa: CASSGSGNYNEQFF

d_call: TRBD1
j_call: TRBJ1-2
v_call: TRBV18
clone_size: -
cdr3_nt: TGTGCCAGCTCACTGGGACAGGAGTATGGCTACACCTTC
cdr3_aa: CASSLGQEYGYTF

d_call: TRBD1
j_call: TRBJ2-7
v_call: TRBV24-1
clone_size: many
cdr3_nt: TGTGCCACCAGTGATTCCGCCGGGACAGGGGGTCGAAACGAGCAGTACTTC
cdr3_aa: CATSDSAGTGGRNEQYF

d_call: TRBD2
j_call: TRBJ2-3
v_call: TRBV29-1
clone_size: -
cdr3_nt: TGCAGCGCCCCGCGACTAGCGAGCACAGATACGCAGTATTTT
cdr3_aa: CSAPRLASTDTQYF

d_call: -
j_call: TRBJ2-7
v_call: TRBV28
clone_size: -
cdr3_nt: TGTGCCAGCCCCTCGGTGAGGGGTATCGAGCAGTACTTC
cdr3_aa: CASPSVRGIEQYF

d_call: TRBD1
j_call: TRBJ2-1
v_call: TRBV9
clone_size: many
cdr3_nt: TGTGCCAGCAGCGTAGCAGTTCGACAGGGGTTACGCAATGAGCAGTTCTTC
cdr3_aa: CASSVAVRQGLRNEQFF

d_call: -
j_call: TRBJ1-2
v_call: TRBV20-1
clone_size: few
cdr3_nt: TGCAGTGCTAACCAGGGATCAGGCTATGGCTACACCTTC
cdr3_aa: CSANQGSGYGYTF

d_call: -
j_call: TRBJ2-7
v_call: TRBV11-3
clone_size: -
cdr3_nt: TGTGCCAGCAGCTCGTCTAGGGGCTACGAGCAGTACTTC
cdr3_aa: CASSSSRGYEQYF

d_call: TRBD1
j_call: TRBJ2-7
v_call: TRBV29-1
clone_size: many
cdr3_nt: TGCAGCGGAAGGGACAGGGCCGAGCAGTACTTC
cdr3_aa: CSGRDRAEQYF

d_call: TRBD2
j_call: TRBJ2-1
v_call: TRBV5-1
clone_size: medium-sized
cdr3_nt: TGCGCCAGCAGGAGGCTAGCGGGGGTCTATTACAATGAGCAGTTCTTC
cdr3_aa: CASRRLAGVYYNEQFF

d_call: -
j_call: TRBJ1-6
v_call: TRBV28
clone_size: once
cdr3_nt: TGTGCCAGCAGTGCCGTCGGGAGGTCACCCCTCCACTTT
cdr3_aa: CASSAVGRSPLHF

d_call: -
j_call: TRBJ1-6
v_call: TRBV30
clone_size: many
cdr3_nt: TGTGCCTGGAGTTTCACCGGGACCCAAGGAGGTGTACCCCTCCACTTT
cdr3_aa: CAWSFTGTQGGVPLHF

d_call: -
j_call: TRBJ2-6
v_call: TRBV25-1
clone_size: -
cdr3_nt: TGTGCCAGCAGTGACCTGTACAGTTTCTCCTCTGGGGCCAACGTCCTGACTTTC
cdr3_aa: CASSDLYSFSSGANVLTF

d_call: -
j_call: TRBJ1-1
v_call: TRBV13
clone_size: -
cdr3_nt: TGTGCCAGCAGCTTAAGTTCGTCTTTTGAGGCTTTCTTT
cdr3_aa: CASSLSSSFEAFF

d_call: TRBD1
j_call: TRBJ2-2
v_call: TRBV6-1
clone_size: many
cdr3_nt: TGTGCCAGCAGTGAGATGACAGGGTACACCGGGGAGCTGTTTTTT
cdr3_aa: CASSEMTGYTGELFF

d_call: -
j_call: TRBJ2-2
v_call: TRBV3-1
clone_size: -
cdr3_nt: TGTGCCAGCAGCCAAGAGGACCGGACCGGGGAGCTGTTTTTT
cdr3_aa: CASSQEDRTGELFF

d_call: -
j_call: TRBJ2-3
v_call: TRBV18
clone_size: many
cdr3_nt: TGTGCCAGCTCACCCCCCGGGGGGCCTGATACGCAGTATTTT
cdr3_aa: CASSPPGGPDTQYF

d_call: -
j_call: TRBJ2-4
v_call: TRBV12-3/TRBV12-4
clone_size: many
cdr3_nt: TGTGCCAGCAGTTTCGAGGGGCGTGACTTC
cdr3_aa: CASSFEGRDF

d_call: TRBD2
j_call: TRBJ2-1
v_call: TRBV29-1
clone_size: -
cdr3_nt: TGCAGCGTTGAGGGACTAGCGGGAGAGTCGAATGAGCAGTTCTTC
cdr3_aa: CSVEGLAGESNEQFF